Listed below are T cell receptor beta chains from one sample, sequenced in a study of blood T cell repertoires in COVID-19. TCRdb keeps only in-frame clones here, not all; method: immunoSEQ multiplex PCR. The sample records about 320,000 clones, roughly 85% being singletons. Material: peripheral blood. All receptors derive from a human donor in a cohort sampled during active COVID-19. The CDR3 runs from the conserved cysteine through the conserved F or W. D genes are given only for firm matches. Where a row states a size, it is once, few, many or the class of an expanded clone; other rows omit it.

j_call v_call d_call clone_size cdr3_length cdr3_aa cdr3_nt
TRBJ1-5 TRBV2 NA NA 16 CASSDSVREMNQPQHF TGTGCCAGCAGTGATTCAGTCAGGGAAATGAATCAGCCCCAGCATTTT
TRBJ2-3 TRBV3-1/TRBV3-2 NA NA 15 CASSQDPRGTDTQYF TGTGCCAGCAGCCAAGATCCCCGGGGAACAGATACGCAGTATTTT
TRBJ2-2 TRBV19 TRBD2 NA 15 CASSSRLAGVGELFF TGTGCCAGTAGTTCGAGACTAGCGGGTGTCGGGGAGCTGTTTTTT
TRBJ2-4 TRBV5-1 NA once 13 CASSLQGQNIQYF TGCGCCAGCAGCTTGCAGGGTCAAAACATTCAGTACTTC
TRBJ1-1 TRBV19 NA once 13 CASKDKVYTEAFF TGTGCCTCCAAGGACAAGGTCTACACTGAAGCTTTCTTT
TRBJ2-6 TRBV6-5 NA NA 15 CASKTDWAGANVLTF TGTGCCAGCAAGACAGATTGGGCTGGGGCCAACGTCCTGACTTTC
TRBJ2-7 TRBV5-1 NA NA 13 CASSTRQDGEQYF TGCGCCAGCAGCACCCGACAGGATGGCGAGCAGTACTTC
TRBJ2-2 TRBV19 NA NA 13 CASTAANTGELFF TGTGCCAGTACGGCGGCGAACACCGGGGAGCTGTTTTTT
TRBJ1-5 TRBV6-5 NA NA 15 CASSPRQIGNQPQHF TGTGCCAGCAGCCCAAGACAGATAGGGAATCAGCCCCAGCATTTT
TRBJ1-1 TRBV19 TRBD1 NA 15 CASSTRQGANTEAFF TGTGCCAGTAGTACCCGACAGGGGGCGAACACTGAAGCTTTCTTT
TRBJ2-3 TRBV5-1 TRBD2 NA 17 CASSLGLAGAYTDTQYF TGCGCCAGCAGTTTGGGACTAGCGGGGGCCTACACAGATACGCAGTATTTT
TRBJ1-3 TRBV30 TRBD1 NA 16 CAWSGGQIFSGNTIYF TGTGCCTGGAGTGGGGGACAGATCTTCTCTGGAAACACCATATATTTT
TRBJ1-5 TRBV2 NA NA 13 CASRVTGRQPQHF TGTGCCAGCAGGGTGACGGGTCGCCAGCCCCAGCATTTT
TRBJ2-2 TRBV19 TRBD2 NA 16 CASSTRDYTTSGELFF TGTGCCAGTAGTACAAGGGACTACACTACAAGCGGGGAGCTGTTTTTT
TRBJ2-7 TRBV7-2 NA few 15 CASSLPTGTIHEQYF TGTGCCAGCAGCCTACCCACCGGGACAATCCACGAGCAGTACTTC
TRBJ2-7 TRBV4-1 TRBD2 NA 15 CASSQAGTSGGEQYF TGCGCCAGCAGCCAAGCCGGGACTAGCGGGGGGGAGCAGTACTTC
TRBJ1-2 TRBV18 NA NA 15 CASSPADPPSYGYTF TGTGCCAGCTCACCGGCGGATCCGCCTTCCTATGGCTACACCTTC